The subject of this entry is one TCR beta chain. The source of the sample is a study of blood T cell repertoires in COVID-19. TCRdb's copy holds only in-frame clones and misses some; the assay was immunoSEQ multiplex PCR. The sample records about 150,000 clones, around 83% being singletons. From germline, CDR1 is WSHSY and CDR2 SAAADI. V lost 2 bases and J 5 bases, leaving 12 bases between the germline ends. The CDR3 consists of 14 residues. The TCR sequence derives from a woman aged 45-65 years with acute or convalescent COVID-19. The chain links TRBV10-2 to TRBJ1-1; weak D call: TRBD1 (6 bases). The sequenced material came from peripheral blood. The CDR3 DNA is TGCGCCAGCAGTGAGAGACCAGGGGATACTGAAGCTTTCTTT. Translated, it gives CASSERPGDTEAFF.